This T cell receptor beta chain is drawn from a study of T cell changes during pregnancy in multiple sclerosis. This CDR3 region has 16 residues. The germline V gene encodes CDR1 PRHDT and CDR2 FYEKMQ (reference sequence). This clone was picked up one time. One end of the junction does not line up with germline, which may come from a read error. Assay: immunoSEQ multiplex PCR; the TCRdb copy retains only in-frame clones and omits some. The sample contains over 60,000 clones, roughly nine tenths of which appear only once. The rearrangement uses TRBV13 and TRBJ2-3, with 8 bases aligning to TRBD2. The receptor was isolated from a female donor in good health, enrolled as a control in a pregnancy study. The material was CD4+ T cells from peripheral blood mononuclear cells, obtained in the third trimester of pregnancy. DNA for the CDR3: TGTGCCAGCACCTTACTTCACGGGGGGGACACAGATACGCAGTATTTT. It translates to CASTLLHGGDTDTQYF.